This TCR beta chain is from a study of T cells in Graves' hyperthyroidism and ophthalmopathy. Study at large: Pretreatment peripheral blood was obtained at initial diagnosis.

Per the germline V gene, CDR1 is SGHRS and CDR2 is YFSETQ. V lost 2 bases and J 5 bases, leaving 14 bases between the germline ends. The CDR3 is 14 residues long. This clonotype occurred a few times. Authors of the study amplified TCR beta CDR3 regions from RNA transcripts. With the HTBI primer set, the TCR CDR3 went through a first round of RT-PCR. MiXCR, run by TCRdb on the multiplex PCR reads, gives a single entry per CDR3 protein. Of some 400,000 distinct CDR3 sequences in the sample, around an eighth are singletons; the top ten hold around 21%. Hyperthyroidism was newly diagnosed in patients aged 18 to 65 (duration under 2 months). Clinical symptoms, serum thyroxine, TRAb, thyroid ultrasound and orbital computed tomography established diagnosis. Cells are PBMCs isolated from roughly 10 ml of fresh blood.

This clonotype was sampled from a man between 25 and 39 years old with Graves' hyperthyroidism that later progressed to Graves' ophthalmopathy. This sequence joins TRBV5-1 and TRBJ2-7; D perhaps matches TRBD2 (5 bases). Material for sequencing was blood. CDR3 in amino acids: CASSFLITGNEQYF. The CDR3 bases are TGCGCCAGCAGCTTCCTTATTACGGGGAACGAGCAGTACTTC.